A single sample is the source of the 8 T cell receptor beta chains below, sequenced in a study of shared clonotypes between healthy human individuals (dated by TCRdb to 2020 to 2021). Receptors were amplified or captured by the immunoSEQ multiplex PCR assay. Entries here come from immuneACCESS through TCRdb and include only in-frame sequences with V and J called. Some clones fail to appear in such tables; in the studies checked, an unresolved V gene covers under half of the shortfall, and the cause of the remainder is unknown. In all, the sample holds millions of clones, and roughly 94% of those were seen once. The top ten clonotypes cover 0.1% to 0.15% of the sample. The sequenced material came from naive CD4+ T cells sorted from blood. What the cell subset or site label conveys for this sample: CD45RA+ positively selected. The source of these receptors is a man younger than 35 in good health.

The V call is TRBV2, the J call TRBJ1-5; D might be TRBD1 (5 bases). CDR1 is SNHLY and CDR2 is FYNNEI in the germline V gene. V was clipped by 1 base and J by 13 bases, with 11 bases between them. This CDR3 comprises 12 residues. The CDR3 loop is CASSEEGGVQHF. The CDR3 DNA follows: TGTGCCAGCAGTGAAGAGGGAGGGGTGCAGCATTTT.

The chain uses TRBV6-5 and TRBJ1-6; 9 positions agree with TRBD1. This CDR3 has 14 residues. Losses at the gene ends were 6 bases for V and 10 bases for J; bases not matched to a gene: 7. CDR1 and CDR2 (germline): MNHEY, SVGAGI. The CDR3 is CASSRDRDYSPLHF. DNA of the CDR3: TGTGCCAGCAGCCGGGACAGGGATTACTCACCCCTCCACTTT.

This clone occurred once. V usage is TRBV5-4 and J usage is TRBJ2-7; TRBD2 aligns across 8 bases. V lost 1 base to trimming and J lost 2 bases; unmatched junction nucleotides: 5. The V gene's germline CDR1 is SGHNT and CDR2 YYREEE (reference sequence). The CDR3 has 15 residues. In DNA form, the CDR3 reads TGTGCCAGCAGCTTGCATACTAGCGGCACCTACGAGCAGTACTTC. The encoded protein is CASSLHTSGTYEQYF. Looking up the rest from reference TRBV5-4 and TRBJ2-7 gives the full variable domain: ETGVTQSPTHLIKTRGQQVTLRCSSQSGHNTVSWYQQALGQGPQFIFQYYREEENGRGNFPPRFSGLQFPNYSSELNVNALELDDSALYLCASSLHTSGTYEQYFGPGTRLTVT.

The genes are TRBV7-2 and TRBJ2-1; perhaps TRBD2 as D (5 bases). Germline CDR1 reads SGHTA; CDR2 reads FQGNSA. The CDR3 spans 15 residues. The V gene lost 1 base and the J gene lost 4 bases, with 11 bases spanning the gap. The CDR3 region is CASSLDGIWYNEQFF. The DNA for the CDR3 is TGTGCCAGCAGCTTAGACGGGATTTGGTACAATGAGCAGTTCTTC.

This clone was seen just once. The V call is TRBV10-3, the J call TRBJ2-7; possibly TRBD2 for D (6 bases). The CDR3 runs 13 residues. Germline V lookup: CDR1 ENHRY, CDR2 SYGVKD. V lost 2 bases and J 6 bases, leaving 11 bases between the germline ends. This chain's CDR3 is CAISEREALEQYF. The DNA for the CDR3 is TGTGCCATCAGTGAGAGGGAGGCCCTCGAGCAGTACTTC.

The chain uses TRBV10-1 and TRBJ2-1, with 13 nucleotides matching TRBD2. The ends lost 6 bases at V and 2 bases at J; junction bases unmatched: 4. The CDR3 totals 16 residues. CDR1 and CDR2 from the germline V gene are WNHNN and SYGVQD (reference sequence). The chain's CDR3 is CASSGTSGVAYNEQFF. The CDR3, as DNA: TGCGCCAGCAGCGGGACTAGCGGGGTTGCCTACAATGAGCAGTTCTTC.

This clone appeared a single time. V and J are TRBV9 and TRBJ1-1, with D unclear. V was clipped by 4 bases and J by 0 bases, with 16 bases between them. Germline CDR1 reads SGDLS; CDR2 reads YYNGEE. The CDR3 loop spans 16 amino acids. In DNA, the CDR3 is TGTGCCAGCAGCCCCAGGAAGACGGGGATGAACACTGAAGCTTTCTTT. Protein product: CASSPRKTGMNTEAFF.

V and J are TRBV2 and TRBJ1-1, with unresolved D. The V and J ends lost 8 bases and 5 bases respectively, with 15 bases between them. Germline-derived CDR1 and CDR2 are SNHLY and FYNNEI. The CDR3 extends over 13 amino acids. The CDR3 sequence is CASADVLGTEAFF. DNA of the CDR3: TGTGCCAGCGCGGATGTTCTGGGGACTGAAGCTTTCTTT.